Below, one T cell receptor (beta chain) is given with its context. Individuals aged roughly 18 to 95 years were recruited from 24 US areas. The junction had 11 bases not matched to a gene; V was cut back by 4 bases and J by 10 bases. The CDR3 consists of 14 residues. Germline V gene lookup returns CDR1 WSHSY and CDR2 SAAADI. This entry belongs to a study of blood T cell repertoires in COVID-19. As for the study in general: Sample material is recorded as cDNA or gDNA derived from T cells, B-cell-depleted T cells, or PBMCs.

Here immunoSEQ multiplex PCR was the method, and the copy in TCRdb shows in-frame clones only, minus some. The table includes about 160,000 clones, approximately 84% detected once. Sequencing used PBMCs or T cells enriched from blood (not recorded which). The origin of this receptor is a woman aged 40 to 50 with acute COVID-19. The rearrangement links TRBV10-2 to TRBJ1-1; 8 bases agree with TRBD1. CDR3 nucleotide sequence: TGCGCCAGCAGTGGAGACAGGGGATTTCTAGGAGCTTTCTTT. This codes for CASSGDRGFLGAFF.